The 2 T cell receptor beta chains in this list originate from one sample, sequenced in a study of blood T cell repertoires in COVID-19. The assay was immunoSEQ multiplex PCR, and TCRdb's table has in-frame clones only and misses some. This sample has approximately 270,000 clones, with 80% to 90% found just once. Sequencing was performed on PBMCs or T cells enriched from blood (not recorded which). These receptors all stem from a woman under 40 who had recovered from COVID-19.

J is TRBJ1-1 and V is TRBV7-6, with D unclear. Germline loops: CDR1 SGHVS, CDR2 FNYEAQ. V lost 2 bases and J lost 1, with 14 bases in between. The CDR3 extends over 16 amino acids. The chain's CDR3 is CASSLNARAPNTEAFF. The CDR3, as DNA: TGTGCCAGCAGCTTAAACGCTAGAGCTCCGAACACTGAAGCTTTCTTT.

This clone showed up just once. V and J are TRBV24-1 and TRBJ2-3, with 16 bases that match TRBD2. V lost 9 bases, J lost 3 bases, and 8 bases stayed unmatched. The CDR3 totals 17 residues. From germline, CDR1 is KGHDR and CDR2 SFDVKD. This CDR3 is CATSGTSGGARTDTQYF. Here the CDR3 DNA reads TGTGCCACCTCCGGGACTAGCGGGGGGGCGCGGACAGATACGCAGTATTTT.